This T cell receptor beta chain derives from a study of breast tumors, draining lymph nodes, adjacent tissues. Study-level findings and limits: Luminal-like breast cancer showed significantly greater tumor-nontumor repertoire similarity than basal-like breast cancer did. The data were judged consistent with most tumor T cells coming from lymph node and expanding in tumor.

CDR3 length: 14 amino acids. V was shortened by 7 bases and J by 0 bases, with 13 bases between the two germline ends. Looked up from germline, CDR1 is MNHNS and CDR2 is SASEGT. This clonotype was counted at least ten times. Its antigen is still unknown. Samples came from axillary lymph nodes draining the breast cancer. TCRdb re-derived calls from the multiplex PCR reads in MiXCR, one entry per CDR3 protein. The table has about 200,000 distinct CDR3 sequences, 30% to 35% seen once. Sequences were obtained from axillary lymph node tissue. The source is a female donor with breast cancer. Some clones in this sample may be carry-over from other donors' samples. The chain has TRBV6-1 and TRBJ2-7, with D possibly TRBD2 on 5 matching bases. The CDR3 nucleotides are TGTGCCAGCAAATGGGAGACAAGCTCCTACGAGCAGTACTTC. Protein sequence: CASKWETSSYEQYF.